This T cell receptor beta chain derives from a study of cytomegalovirus exposure and HLA in healthy donors. Study-level points and caveats: Whilst most TCR sequences proved rare, a subset of public TCRs occurred across many donors. There were reportedly fewer N-insertions in an Asian-associated ancestry cluster than the approximately 630-donor mean, in a later analysis. Earlier findings revealed that most TCR beta V segments proved productive either about 87% or about 30% of the time. TRBV6-2, TRBV6-3 and some other V segments were unresolvable in 87-base-pair reads.

A multiplex PCR was run with 60 Vbeta primers and 13 Jbeta primers. The table came from immunoSEQ multiplex PCR; TCRdb's copy has only in-frame clones and leaves some out. The sample lists fewer than 250,000 clones, about 83% seen once, with approximately 1.8% in the top ten. CDR1 is MNHEY, CDR2 SVGAGI, per germline. The CDR3 sequence is 15 residues long. Trimming pared 9 bases from V and 5 bases from J, leaving 19 bases between. Concerning this clone: Its antigen is unknown.

This clonotype was sampled from a man aged 40-55 years in good health and CMV-seropositive. The chain links TRBV6-5 to TRBJ2-2; TRBD2 is a possible D gene (7 bases). Material: PBMCs. Here the CDR3 DNA reads TGTGCCAGTAAGGAGGGGGGGCTATGGACCGGGGAGCTGTTTTTT. Encoded protein: CASKEGGLWTGELFF.